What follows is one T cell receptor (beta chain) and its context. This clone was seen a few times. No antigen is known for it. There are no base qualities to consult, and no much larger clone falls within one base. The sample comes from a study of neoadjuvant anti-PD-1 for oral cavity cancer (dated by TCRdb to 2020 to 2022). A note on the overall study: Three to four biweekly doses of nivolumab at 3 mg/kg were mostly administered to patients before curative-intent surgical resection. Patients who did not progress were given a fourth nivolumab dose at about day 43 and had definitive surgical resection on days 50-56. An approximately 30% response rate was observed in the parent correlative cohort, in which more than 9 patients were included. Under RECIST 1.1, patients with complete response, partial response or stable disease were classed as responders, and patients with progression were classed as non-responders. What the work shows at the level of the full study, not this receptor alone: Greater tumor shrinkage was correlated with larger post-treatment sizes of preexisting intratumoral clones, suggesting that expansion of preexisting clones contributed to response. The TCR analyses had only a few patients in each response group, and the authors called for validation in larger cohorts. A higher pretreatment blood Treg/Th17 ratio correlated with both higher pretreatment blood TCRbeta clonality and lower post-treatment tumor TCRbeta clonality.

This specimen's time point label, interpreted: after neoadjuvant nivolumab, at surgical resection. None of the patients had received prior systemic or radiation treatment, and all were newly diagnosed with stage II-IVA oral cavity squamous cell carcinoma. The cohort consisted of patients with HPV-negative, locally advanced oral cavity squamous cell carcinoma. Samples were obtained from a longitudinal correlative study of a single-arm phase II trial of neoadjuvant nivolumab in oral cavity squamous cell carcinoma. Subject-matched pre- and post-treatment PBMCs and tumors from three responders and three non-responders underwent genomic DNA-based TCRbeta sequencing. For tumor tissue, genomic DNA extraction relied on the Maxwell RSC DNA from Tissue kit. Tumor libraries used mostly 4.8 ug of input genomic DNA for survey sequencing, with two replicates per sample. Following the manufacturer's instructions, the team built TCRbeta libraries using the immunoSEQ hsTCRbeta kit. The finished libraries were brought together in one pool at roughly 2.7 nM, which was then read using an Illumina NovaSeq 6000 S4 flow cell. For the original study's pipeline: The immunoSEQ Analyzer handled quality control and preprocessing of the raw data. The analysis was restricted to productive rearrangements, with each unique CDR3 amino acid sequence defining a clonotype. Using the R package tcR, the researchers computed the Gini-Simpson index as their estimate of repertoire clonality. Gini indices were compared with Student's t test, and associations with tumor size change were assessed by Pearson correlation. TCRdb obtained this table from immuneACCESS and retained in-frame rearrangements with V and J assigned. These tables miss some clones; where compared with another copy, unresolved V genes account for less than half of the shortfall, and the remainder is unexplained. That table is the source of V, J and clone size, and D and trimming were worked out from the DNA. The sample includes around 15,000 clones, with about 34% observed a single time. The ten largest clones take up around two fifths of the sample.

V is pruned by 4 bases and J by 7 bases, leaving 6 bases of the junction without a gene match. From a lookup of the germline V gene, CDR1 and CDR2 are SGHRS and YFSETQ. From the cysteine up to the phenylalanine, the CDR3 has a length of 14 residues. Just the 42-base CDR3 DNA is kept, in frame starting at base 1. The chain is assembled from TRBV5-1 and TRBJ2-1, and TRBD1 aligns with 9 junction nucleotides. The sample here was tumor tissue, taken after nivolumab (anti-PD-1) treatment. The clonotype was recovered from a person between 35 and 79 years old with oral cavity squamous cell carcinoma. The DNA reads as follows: TGCGCCAGCAGCCTGGGACAGGGTGGGAATGAGCAGTTCTTC. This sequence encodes CASSLGQGGNEQFF.